Each of the 19 T cell receptor beta chains below was sequenced from the same sample in a study of blood T cell repertoires in COVID-19. The table came from immunoSEQ multiplex PCR; TCRdb's copy has only in-frame clones and leaves some out. The sample includes 150,000 or so clones, around 83% of them seen just once. The sample comprised peripheral blood. These receptors were collected from a man aged 18 to 30 with acute or convalescent COVID-19.

The chain uses TRBV6-5 and TRBJ2-7; D remains ambiguous. V lost 2 bases and J lost 0, with 8 bases in between. The CDR3 spans 14 residues. Germline-derived CDR1 and CDR2 are MNHEY and SVGAGI. Written as DNA, the CDR3 is TGTGCCAGCAGTTACCAGACGGGCTCCTACGAGCAGTACTTC. Amino acids: CASSYQTGSYEQYF.

Of note for this clone: It may be a read error: a sequence one base away is much more abundant. This chain links TRBV2 with TRBJ1-1; 8 nucleotides agree with TRBD1. CDR3 size: 15 residues. Germline V gives CDR1 SNHLY, CDR2 FYNNEI. Germline trimming cut 5 bases from V and 1 base from J; bases unmatched to any gene: 6. The CDR3 sequence is CASSNTGTGNTEAFF. The CDR3 bases are TGTGCCAGCAGTAACACCGGGACAGGGAACACTGAAGCTTTCTTT.

The chain combines TRBV19 with TRBJ1-3; D possibly corresponds to TRBD1 (6 bases). This CDR3 region has 14 residues. The V and J ends lost 4 bases and 3 bases respectively, with 10 bases between them. Germline V gene lookup returns CDR1 LNHDA and CDR2 SQIVND (reference sequence). The chain's CDR3 is CASSNARGGNTIYF. In DNA, the CDR3 is TGTGCCAGTAGTAATGCCAGGGGTGGAAACACCATATATTTT.

V gene TRBV6-5 combines with J gene TRBJ1-3; 7 nucleotides match TRBD1. V lost 8 bases to trimming and J lost 4 bases; unmatched junction nucleotides: 11. Germline lookup yields CDR1 MNHEY and CDR2 SVGAGI. The CDR3 covers 15 residues. The CDR3 DNA follows: TGTGCCAGCTTCCCCCCACAGGGGCTAGGAAACACCATATATTTT. Its protein product is CASFPPQGLGNTIYF.

The gene calls are TRBV30 and TRBJ1-4; the match to TRBD1 covers 9 bases. This CDR3 contains 16 residues. Germline CDR1 reads GTSNPN; CDR2 reads SVGIG (reference sequence). Trimming took 7 bases from V and 8 from J; bases not matched to a gene: 17. CDR3 residues: CALSGQGLVVGEKLFF. The CDR3 nucleotides read TGTGCCTTGTCTGGACAGGGGCTCGTCGTAGGCGAAAAACTGTTTTTT.

This clone was counted between two and nine times. The rearrangement uses TRBV6-1 and TRBJ1-5; D is unclear. Trimming removed 0 bases at V and 0 bases at J, with 6 bases between. The length of the CDR3 is 15 residues. CDR1 and CDR2 (germline): MNHNS, SASEGT. CDR3 DNA: TGTGCCAGCAGTGAAGCTCCGTCTAGCAATCAGCCCCAGCATTTT. This translates into CASSEAPSSNQPQHF.

This clone turned up a few times. The V and J genes are TRBV28 and TRBJ1-4; D gene unclear. CDR3 length: 12 residues. Trimming shortened V by 3 bases and J by 8 bases, and 7 bases separated the two germline ends. Germline assignment: CDR1 MDHEN and CDR2 SYDVKM. The CDR3 coding sequence is TGTGCCAGCAGTTTCCCGGGGGAAAAACTGTTTTTT. This gives the protein CASSFPGEKLFF.

V usage is TRBV7-9 and J usage is TRBJ1-1; 7 bases line up with TRBD1. The ends lost 6 bases at V and 1 base at J; junction bases unmatched: 5. From germline, CDR1 is SEHNR and CDR2 FQNEAQ (reference sequence). This CDR3 contains 14 residues. The CDR3 protein is CASRPGQQNTEAFF. The CDR3 nucleotides read TGTGCCAGCAGACCGGGACAGCAGAACACTGAAGCTTTCTTT.

The chain joins TRBV4-2 to TRBJ1-5, with 7 bases lining up with TRBD1. The V and J ends lost 3 bases and 6 bases, in that order; junction bases with no gene match: 11. Per germline, CDR1 LGHNA and CDR2 YNFKEQ. The CDR3 has 16 amino acids. The CDR3, as DNA: TGTGCCAGCAGCCAGGAGGGGGAGAGGGGGCTTCAGCCCCAGCATTTT. It yields the protein CASSQEGERGLQPQHF.

J is TRBJ1-1 and V is TRBV24-1, with TRBD1 as a possible D gene (5 bases). Trimming cost V 6 bases and J 0 bases, with 7 bases left between them. CDR3 length: 13 residues. The V gene's germline CDR1 is KGHDR and CDR2 SFDVKD. The CDR3 sequence is CATSRGMNTEAFF. DNA for the CDR3: TGTGCCACCAGTAGGGGTATGAACACTGAAGCTTTCTTT.

This chain's CDR3 is CASSQSKGGVTGELFF. The CDR3 nucleotides read TGTGCCAGCAGCCAATCGAAAGGGGGTGTCACCGGGGAGCTGTTTTTT. The V and J genes are TRBV7-9 and TRBJ2-2, with TRBD1 as a possible D gene (6 bases). Germline V lookup: CDR1 SEHNR, CDR2 FQNEAQ (reference sequence). V lost 5 bases and J 4 bases, leaving 17 bases between the germline ends. This CDR3 is 16 amino acids long. Complete variable domain (other parts from reference TRBV7-9 and TRBJ2-2): DTGVSQNPRHKITKRGQNVTFRCDPISEHNRLYWYRQTLGQGPEFLTYFQNEAQLEKSRLLSDRFSAERPKGSFSTLEIQRTEQGDSAMYLCASSQSKGGVTGELFFGEGSRLTVL.

The chain employs TRBV3-1 (or the pseudogene TRBV3-2) and TRBJ1-5; no firm D call. CDR1 is LGHDT, CDR2 YNNKEL, per germline (reference sequence). The CDR3 spans 14 residues. V was shortened by 3 bases and J by 3 bases, with 9 bases between the two germline ends. The chain's CDR3 is CASSHGRLNQPQHF. The CDR3 coding sequence is TGTGCCAGCAGCCACGGGAGACTCAATCAGCCCCAGCATTTT.

The chain carries TRBV9 and TRBJ2-1; D perhaps matches TRBD2 (5 bases). V was shortened by 0 bases and J by 0 bases, with 7 bases between the two germline ends. Germline CDR1 SGDLS, CDR2 YYNGEE. This CDR3 is built from 15 residues. The CDR3 protein is CASSVAGVSYNEQFF. The CDR3 DNA follows: TGTGCCAGCAGCGTAGCCGGGGTCTCCTACAATGAGCAGTTCTTC.

The chain carries TRBV4-1 and TRBJ1-1; TRBD1 matches at 8 bases. Trimming took 0 bases from V and 12 from J; bases not matched to a gene: 15. This CDR3 has 16 residues. Germline V CDR1 and CDR2: MGHRA, YSYEKL. Here the CDR3 DNA reads TGCGCCAGCAGCCAAGATCGGACAGGGAAAAGATATGAGTCTTTCTTT. This codes for CASSQDRTGKRYESFF.

This clone was picked up one time. This rearrangement joins TRBV29-1 to TRBJ1-1, with unresolved D. V lost 7 bases and J lost 4, with 16 bases in between. This CDR3 region has 13 residues. The germline V gene has CDR1 SQVTM and CDR2 ANQGSEA. For the CDR3, the DNA is TGCAGCGCGGAGAACGGGGAGGGCACTGAAGCTTTCTTT. Protein sequence: CSAENGEGTEAFF.

The CDR3 spells CASSQDRVDSPLHF. The CDR3 DNA is TGTGCCAGCTCACAAGACAGGGTTGACTCACCCCTCCACTTT. The V and J genes are TRBV18 and TRBJ1-6; TRBD1 matches 7 bases. The V gene end was trimmed by 4 bases and the J gene end by 10 bases; junction bases not matched to a gene: 7. Germline CDR1 and CDR2: KGHSH and LQKENI. This CDR3 has 14 amino acids.

The V and J genes are TRBV12-3 or TRBV12-4 and TRBJ2-2; D is unclear. The CDR3 loop spans 12 amino acids. Trimming shortened V by 1 base and J by 8 bases, and 5 bases separated the two germline ends. The CDR3 DNA reads as TGTGCCAGCAGTTTAGATCTAGGGGAGCTGTTTTTT. Its translation is CASSLDLGELFF.

A single count supports this clone. The chain combines TRBV27 with TRBJ1-6, with D possibly TRBD1 on 6 matching bases. Trimming stripped 5 bases from V and 7 bases from J, with 12 bases between. This CDR3 has 14 amino acids. The germline gives CDR1 MNHEY, CDR2 SMNVEV (reference sequence). The CDR3 coding sequence is TGTGCCAGCAGTCCCCAAGGGGGAAATTCACCCCTCCACTTT. This gives the protein CASSPQGGNSPLHF.

V usage is TRBV11-2 and J usage is TRBJ2-7; D perhaps matches TRBD2 (5 bases). Trimming cost V 4 bases and J 7 bases, with 14 bases left between them. CDR3 length equals 13 residues. The germline V gene has CDR1 SGHAT and CDR2 FQNNGV. The CDR3 nucleotides are TGTGCCAGCAGCTCGGGGTTCTCGAGGGAGCAGTACTTC. Its translation is CASSSGFSREQYF.